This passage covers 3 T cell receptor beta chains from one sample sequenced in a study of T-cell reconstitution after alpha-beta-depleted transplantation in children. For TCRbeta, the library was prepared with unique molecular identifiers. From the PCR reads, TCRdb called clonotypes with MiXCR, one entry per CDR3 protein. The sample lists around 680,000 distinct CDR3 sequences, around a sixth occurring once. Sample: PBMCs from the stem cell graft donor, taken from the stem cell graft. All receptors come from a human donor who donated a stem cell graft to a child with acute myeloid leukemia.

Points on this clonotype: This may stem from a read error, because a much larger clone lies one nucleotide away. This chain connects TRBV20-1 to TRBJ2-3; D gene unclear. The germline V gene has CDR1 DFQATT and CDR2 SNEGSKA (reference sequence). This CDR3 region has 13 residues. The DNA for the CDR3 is TGCAGGGCTACGGTCGTTCGCACAGATACGCAGTATTTT. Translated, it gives CRATVVRTDTQYF.

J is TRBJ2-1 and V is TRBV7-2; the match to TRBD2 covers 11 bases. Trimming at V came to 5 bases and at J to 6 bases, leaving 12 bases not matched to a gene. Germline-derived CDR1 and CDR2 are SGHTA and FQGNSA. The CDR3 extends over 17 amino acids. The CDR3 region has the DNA TGTGCCAGCAGCCCCTGGGAGCTAGCGGGGGGTCGCAATGAGCAGTTCTTC. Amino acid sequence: CASSPWELAGGRNEQFF.

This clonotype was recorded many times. The CDR3: CSARGDQSSYEQYF. CDR3 nucleotides: TGCAGTGCTAGAGGTGACCAGAGCTCCTACGAGCAGTACTTC. The rearrangement links TRBV20-1 to TRBJ2-7; D is undetermined. The CDR3 loop spans 14 amino acids. The V gene's germline CDR1 is DFQATT and CDR2 SNEGSKA (reference sequence). The germline V and J ends were trimmed by 1 base and 0 bases, with 10 bases remaining between them.